This T cell receptor (beta chain) appears in the sequencing data of a study of patients and donors after allogeneic stem cell transplantation. TCRdb processed the RT-PCR reads anew with MiXCR; each CDR3 protein has one entry. Here the sample spans about 200,000 distinct CDR3 sequences, 41% being singletons. The CDR3 covers 16 residues. Germline lookup yields CDR1 MNHEY and CDR2 SMNVEV (reference sequence). V lost 1 base and J lost 6; bases outside the gene matches: 12. The TCR comes from a human donor who was either an allogeneic HSCT recipient or a stem cell or donor lymphocyte infusion donor (not recorded which). It is not recorded whose cells these are; they may come from a transplant donor. The sample was blood, either unsorted or a sorted T cell fraction (not recorded which). The gene calls are TRBV27 and TRBJ2-7; 7 bases are a match to TRBD2. CDR3 sequence: CASSLWHGGLSAEQYF. CDR3 nucleotides: TGTGCCAGCAGTTTATGGCATGGGGGACTATCCGCCGAGCAGTACTTC.